This T cell receptor beta chain is drawn from a study of blood T cell repertoires in COVID-19. Study context: T cells, B-cell-depleted T cells, or PBMCs supplied cDNA or gDNA.

Produced via immunoSEQ multiplex PCR; TCRdb's table is partial and in-frame only. The data contain approximately 160,000 clones, roughly 84% of them singletons. The CDR3 contains 15 residues. V lost 4 bases to trimming and J lost 10 bases; unmatched junction nucleotides: 9. Germline V gene lookup returns CDR1 SGHNT and CDR2 YYREEE (reference sequence). The V gene is TRBV5-4, the J gene TRBJ1-6; 9 nucleotides line up with TRBD1. The sample comprised peripheral blood. The TCR comes from a man aged 50-60 years with active or convalescent COVID-19. CDR3 sequence reads: CASSGGTGYRSPLHF. The CDR3 DNA reads TGTGCCAGCAGCGGCGGGACAGGGTATAGGTCACCCCTCCACTTT. Supplemented by reference TRBV5-4 and TRBJ1-6, the full variable domain reads ETGVTQSPTHLIKTRGQQVTLRCSSQSGHNTVSWYQQALGQGPQFIFQYYREEENGRGNFPPRFSGLQFPNYSSELNVNALELDDSALYLCASSGGTGYRSPLHFGNGTRLTVT.